The 32 T cell receptor beta chains reported below all come from one sample, sequenced in a study of T cell changes during pregnancy in multiple sclerosis. Here immunoSEQ multiplex PCR was the method, and the copy in TCRdb shows in-frame clones only, minus some. Found here are about 100,000 clones, approximately 93% of them singletons; the top ten hold around 0.99%. This specimen consisted of peripheral blood, obtained after pregnancy. Receptors originate from a female donor with multiple sclerosis, enrolled in a pregnancy study.

The chain couples TRBV7-9 to TRBJ2-7, with 7 bases that match TRBD1. CDR3 length: 15 amino acids. Trimming at V came to 5 bases and at J to 3 bases, leaving 10 bases not matched to a gene. Germline assignment: CDR1 SEHNR and CDR2 FQNEAQ (reference sequence). CDR3 nucleotides: TGTGCCAGCAGCCCGGGACAGACCCGGGGCTACGAGCAGTACTTC. Translation gives CASSPGQTRGYEQYF.

The V gene is TRBV29-1, the J gene TRBJ1-3; 7 bases agree with TRBD1. V dropped 4 bases and J dropped 0; count of bases not matched to a gene: 3. The CDR3 has 14 amino acids. Germline values: CDR1 SQVTM, CDR2 ANQGSEA. CDR3 sequence (DNA): TGCAGCGTTGGGGCAGGGGGCTCTGGAAACACCATATATTTT. It specifies CSVGAGGSGNTIYF.

This chain connects TRBV6-4 to TRBJ2-3, with TRBD2 identical over 10 bases. Germline lookup yields CDR1 MRHNA and CDR2 SNTAGT. Losses at the gene ends were 6 bases for V and 0 bases for J; bases not matched to a gene: 3. There are 15 residues in the CDR3. DNA of the CDR3: TGTGCCAGCAGCGGGACTAGCGAAAGCACAGATACGCAGTATTTT. Its translation: CASSGTSESTDTQYF.

The V gene is TRBV4-3, the J gene TRBJ2-1; possible D gene TRBD2, 6 bases. Trimming stripped 0 bases from V and 4 bases from J, with 16 bases between. The CDR3 runs to 17 residues. Per germline, CDR1 LGHNA and CDR2 YSLEER. CDR3 amino acids: CASSQDRGWQAYNEQFF. CDR3 DNA sequence: TGCGCCAGCAGCCAAGATCGGGGGTGGCAGGCTTACAATGAGCAGTTCTTC.

The chain recombines TRBV5-4 with TRBJ1-1; D not resolved. CDR3 size: 16 residues. Looked up from germline, CDR1 is SGHNT and CDR2 is YYREEE (reference sequence). V was cut by 1 base and J by 1 base, with 14 bases left in between. CDR3 bases: TGTGCCAGCAGCTTGCCGCCCCACCGACAGAACACTGAAGCTTTCTTT. Translated: CASSLPPHRQNTEAFF.

The gene calls are TRBV10-1 and TRBJ1-1, with TRBD1 matching over 7 bases. V was pared by 6 bases and J by 1 base, with 8 bases of the junction left unmatched. Germline V lookup: CDR1 WNHNN, CDR2 SYGVQD (reference sequence). The CDR3 has 15 amino acids. This CDR3 is CASSDRAWGNTEAFF. The DNA for the CDR3 is TGCGCCAGCAGCGACAGGGCCTGGGGGAACACTGAAGCTTTCTTT.

V gene TRBV18 combines with J gene TRBJ2-7; 7 nucleotides line up with TRBD2. Germline CDR1 and CDR2: KGHSH and LQKENI. Unmatched junction bases numbered 8, after V lost 4 bases and J lost 2 bases. The CDR3 runs 15 residues. The CDR3 is CASSRKTSAAYEQYF. CDR3 nucleotides: TGTGCCAGCTCACGAAAAACTAGCGCGGCCTACGAGCAGTACTTC.

The chain is built from TRBV7-9 and TRBJ1-1; weak D call: TRBD1 (6 bases). Germline assignment: CDR1 SEHNR and CDR2 FQNEAQ (reference sequence). The germline V and J ends were trimmed by 6 bases and 0 bases, with 17 bases remaining between them. The CDR3 spans 16 residues. The CDR3 spells CASRAGGGGLNTEAFF. For the CDR3, the DNA is TGTGCCAGCAGGGCTGGTGGGGGCGGGCTGAACACTGAAGCTTTCTTT.

V usage is TRBV5-1 and J usage is TRBJ2-1; 10 nucleotides match TRBD1. CDR3 size: 15 residues. V lost 4 bases, J lost 4 bases, and 5 bases stayed unmatched. CDR1 and CDR2 from the germline V gene are SGHRS and YFSETQ. CDR3 residues: CASSRGDRGYNEQFF. CDR3 coding DNA: TGCGCCAGCAGCAGAGGGGACAGGGGTTACAATGAGCAGTTCTTC.

This rearrangement joins TRBV7-8 to TRBJ2-7; possible D gene TRBD1, 6 bases. The V gene's germline CDR1 is SGHVS and CDR2 FQNEAQ. CDR3 length: 15 residues. With 5 bases removed from V and 0 bases from J, the gap between germline ends came to 14 bases. CDR3 bases: TGTGCCAGCAGCGAAGCCGGGACAAACTCCTACGAGCAGTACTTC. It yields the protein CASSEAGTNSYEQYF.

The chain combines TRBV30 with TRBJ1-3, with TRBD1 as a possible D gene (5 bases). Deletions cut 4 bases from V and 4 bases from J, with 11 bases between. Germline-derived CDR1 and CDR2 are GTSNPN and SVGIG (reference sequence). The length of the CDR3 is 13 residues. In DNA, the CDR3 is TGTGCCTGGAAGGGGAAGGTCGGAAACACCATATATTTT. Protein product: CAWKGKVGNTIYF.

This rearrangement joins TRBV7-3 to TRBJ2-1; a possible D gene is TRBD2 (6 bases). The V and J ends lost 2 bases and 2 bases respectively, with 10 bases between them. This CDR3 region has 15 residues. Germline V lookup: CDR1 SGHTA, CDR2 FQGTGA. This CDR3 reads CASSLFSGPYNEQFF. Written as DNA, the CDR3 is TGTGCCAGCAGCTTATTTAGCGGTCCCTACAATGAGCAGTTCTTC.

As DNA, the CDR3 is TGTGCCAGCAGTCGATCAGGGGTGTACGACGAGCAGTACTTC. Amino acid sequence: CASSRSGVYDEQYF. This rearrangement joins TRBV9 to TRBJ2-7; possible D gene TRBD1, 6 bases. Trimming took 5 bases from V and 5 from J, leaving 17 bases between them. From germline, CDR1 is SGDLS and CDR2 YYNGEE. The CDR3 consists of 14 residues.

The chain combines TRBV25-1 with TRBJ2-1, with 10 nucleotides matching TRBD1. V was clipped by 6 bases and J by 6 bases; unmatched bases: 5. This CDR3 region has 14 residues. Looked up from germline, CDR1 is MGHDK and CDR2 is SYGVNS. DNA for the CDR3: TGTGCCAGCAGGGAGGGACAGGGGACCAATGAGCAGTTCTTC. Translation: CASREGQGTNEQFF.

This clone has a single count. The chain uses TRBV19 and TRBJ1-1, with D unclear. Looked up from germline, CDR1 is LNHDA and CDR2 is SQIVND (reference sequence). V was pared by 3 bases and J by 2 bases, with 7 bases between. This CDR3 spans 13 amino acids. CDR3 sequence (DNA): TGTGCCAGTAGTATGGGCAGTAACACTGAAGCTTTCTTT. This encodes CASSMGSNTEAFF.

The CDR3 DNA reads as TGTGCCAGCAGCTACTTGGACAGCTTCAATGAGCAGTTCTTC. Its translation: CASSYLDSFNEQFF. The V and J genes are TRBV7-2 and TRBJ2-1, with a tentative D call TRBD1 (6 bases). Between the trimmed V and J ends, which lost 4 bases and 6 bases, there was a span of 13 bases. Germline CDR1 SGHTA, CDR2 FQGNSA. The CDR3 totals 14 residues. The complete variable domain, with remaining parts taken from reference TRBV7-2 and TRBJ2-1, reads GAGVSQSPSNKVTEKGKDVELRCDPISGHTALYWYRQSLGQGLEFLIYFQGNSAPDKSGLPSDRFSAERTGGSVSTLTIQRTQQEDSAVYLCASSYLDSFNEQFFGPGTRLTVL.

The chain combines TRBV29-1 with TRBJ2-5, with 7 positions matching TRBD1. CDR1 is SQVTM and CDR2 is ANQGSEA in the germline V gene. V dropped 7 bases and J dropped 4; count of bases not matched to a gene: 9. The CDR3 extends over 13 amino acids. The CDR3 region is CSDGVSGGETQYF. CDR3 DNA sequence: TGCAGCGACGGTGTATCAGGGGGAGAGACCCAGTACTTC.

J is TRBJ2-7 and V is TRBV5-1; 8 nucleotides align to TRBD1. V shed 5 bases and J 6 bases; nucleotides not matched to a gene: 7. Germline CDR1 is SGHRS and CDR2 is YFSETQ. The CDR3 has 13 amino acids. For the CDR3, the DNA is TGCGCCAGCAGTTGGGGACAGGCTCCCGAGCAGTACTTC. Its protein is CASSWGQAPEQYF.

V and J are TRBV7-9 and TRBJ2-4; a weak D match, TRBD2 (5 bases). The V gene lost 5 bases and the J gene lost 0 bases, with 11 bases spanning the gap. CDR1 and CDR2 (germline): SEHNR, FQNEAQ (reference sequence). The CDR3 has 15 amino acids. The CDR3 is CASSDRDAAKNIQYF. The CDR3 DNA reads TGTGCCAGCAGCGACCGGGATGCAGCCAAAAACATTCAGTACTTC.

The chain recombines TRBV29-1 with TRBJ1-1; D might be TRBD1 (5 bases). CDR1 SQVTM and CDR2 ANQGSEA come from the germline V gene. The germline V and J ends were trimmed by 3 bases and 4 bases, with 12 bases remaining between them. This CDR3 spans 13 amino acids. CDR3 region: CSVDGGEITEAFF. DNA of the CDR3: TGCAGCGTTGATGGGGGGGAGATCACTGAAGCTTTCTTT.

This chain connects TRBV2 to TRBJ2-5; a weak D match, TRBD1 (6 bases). From germline, CDR1 is SNHLY and CDR2 FYNNEI. The CDR3 runs 15 residues. Trimming shortened V by 5 bases and J by 7 bases, and 20 bases separated the two germline ends. The CDR3 sequence: CASSKTSARGGTQYF. The CDR3 bases are TGTGCCAGCAGTAAGACGAGCGCGAGAGGGGGGACCCAGTACTTC.

The chain is built from TRBV27 and TRBJ1-2, with 7 nucleotides matching TRBD1. The CDR3 runs to 13 residues. V shed 5 bases, J shed 2 bases, and the junction held 2 bases outside the gene matches. CDR1 and CDR2 (germline): MNHEY, SMNVEV (reference sequence). The CDR3 loop is CASSLQGNYGYTF. The CDR3 DNA is TGTGCCAGCAGTCTACAGGGGAACTATGGCTACACCTTC.

The J gene is TRBJ2-5, the V gene TRBV29-1, with no clear D. The better agreement between TRBJ2-7 and the DNA end casts doubt on the J call. From germline, CDR1 is SQVTM and CDR2 ANQGSEA. The CDR3 has 12 amino acids. The CDR3 is CSVGAGRREQYF. The CDR3 nucleotides read TGCAGCGTTGGTGCAGGTCGTCGCGAGCAGTACTTC.

This chain uses TRBV2 with TRBJ1-1; D perhaps matches TRBD1 (6 bases). Trimming shortened V by 6 bases and J by 0 bases, and 11 bases separated the two germline ends. The CDR3 loop spans 14 amino acids. Per germline, CDR1 SNHLY and CDR2 FYNNEI. DNA of the CDR3: TGTGCCAGCAGCCCGGGACATATGAACACTGAAGCTTTCTTT. Its translation is CASSPGHMNTEAFF.

This clone appeared once. V is TRBV6-6 and J is TRBJ2-7, with TRBD1 identical over 10 bases. Germline loops: CDR1 MNHNY, CDR2 SVGAGI (reference sequence). V was clipped by 4 bases and J by 5 bases; unmatched bases: 8. The CDR3 spans 15 residues. Here the CDR3 reads CASSSETGGLDEQYF. The CDR3 DNA reads as TGTGCCAGCAGTTCCGAGACAGGGGGCTTGGACGAGCAGTACTTC.

V gene TRBV9 combines with J gene TRBJ2-1; 7 nucleotides match TRBD2. Germline assignment: CDR1 SGDLS and CDR2 YYNGEE. Losses at the gene ends were 0 bases for V and 9 bases for J; bases not matched to a gene: 6. The CDR3 runs 14 residues. This CDR3 is CASSVATGGSEQFF. DNA of the CDR3: TGTGCCAGCAGCGTAGCTACGGGGGGAAGTGAGCAGTTCTTC.

V usage is TRBV5-6 and J usage is TRBJ2-2, with no clear D. Germline CDR1 is SGHDT and CDR2 is YYEEEE. This CDR3 has 15 residues. V was trimmed by 1 base and J by 5 bases, leaving 12 bases between them. CDR3 nucleotide sequence: TGTGCCAGCAGCTTGTTTCGGCAGGTGACCGGGGAGCTGTTTTTT. It is translated as CASSLFRQVTGELFF.

This rearrangement joins TRBV4-1 to TRBJ2-5; weak D call: TRBD1 (5 bases). The CDR3 is made up of 14 amino acids. The germline V and J ends were trimmed by 0 bases and 5 bases, with 10 bases remaining between them. Per germline, CDR1 MGHRA and CDR2 YSYEKL. This CDR3 reads CASSQDQGWETQYF. The DNA for the CDR3 is TGCGCCAGCAGCCAAGACCAGGGATGGGAGACCCAGTACTTC.

The chain carries TRBV7-8 and TRBJ1-5; unclear D gene. Trimming left V 2 bases short and J 3 bases short, with 8 bases between. This CDR3 is built from 14 residues. The V gene's germline CDR1 is SGHVS and CDR2 FQNEAQ. The DNA for the CDR3 is TGTGCCAGCAGCTTATTCTCCCTCAATCAGCCCCAGCATTTT. Translating gives CASSLFSLNQPQHF. The full variable domain, completed using reference TRBV7-8 and TRBJ1-5, is GAGVSQSPRYKVAKRGQDVALRCDPISGHVSLFWYQQALGQGPEFLTYFQNEAQLDKSGLPSDRFFAERPEGSVSTLKIQRTQQEDSAVYLCASSLFSLNQPQHFGDGTRLSIL.

This chain joins TRBV30 and TRBJ1-1; tentative D call: TRBD1 (5 bases). Germline V gene data show CDR1 as GTSNPN and CDR2 as SVGIG (reference sequence). Trimming cost V 1 base and J 5 bases, with 17 bases left between them. The CDR3 spans 15 residues. The CDR3 protein is CAWSAGRGRGTEAFF. CDR3 DNA: TGTGCCTGGAGTGCCGGCCGAGGGAGGGGTACTGAAGCTTTCTTT.

The gene calls are TRBV5-1 and TRBJ1-1, with D unclear. There are 14 residues in the CDR3. Germline CDR1 is SGHRS and CDR2 is YFSETQ. V shed 4 bases and J shed 3 bases, with 13 bases lying between them. CDR3 region: CASSPASGDTEAFF. CDR3 nucleotides: TGCGCCAGCAGCCCCGCCTCGGGAGACACTGAAGCTTTCTTT.

The chain carries TRBV5-4 and TRBJ2-1, with D possibly TRBD2 on 5 matching bases. The CDR3 runs 15 residues. Germline values: CDR1 SGHNT, CDR2 YYREEE (reference sequence). V was cut by 0 bases and J by 7 bases, with 14 bases left in between. The chain's CDR3 is CASSLGLTTENEQFF. The CDR3 nucleotides read TGTGCCAGCAGCTTGGGACTAACAACGGAGAATGAGCAGTTCTTC. Together with reference TRBV5-4 and TRBJ2-1, the CDR3 gives the full variable domain: ETGVTQSPTHLIKTRGQQVTLRCSSQSGHNTVSWYQQALGQGPQFIFQYYREEENGRGNFPPRFSGLQFPNYSSELNVNALELDDSALYLCASSLGLTTENEQFFGPGTRLTVL.